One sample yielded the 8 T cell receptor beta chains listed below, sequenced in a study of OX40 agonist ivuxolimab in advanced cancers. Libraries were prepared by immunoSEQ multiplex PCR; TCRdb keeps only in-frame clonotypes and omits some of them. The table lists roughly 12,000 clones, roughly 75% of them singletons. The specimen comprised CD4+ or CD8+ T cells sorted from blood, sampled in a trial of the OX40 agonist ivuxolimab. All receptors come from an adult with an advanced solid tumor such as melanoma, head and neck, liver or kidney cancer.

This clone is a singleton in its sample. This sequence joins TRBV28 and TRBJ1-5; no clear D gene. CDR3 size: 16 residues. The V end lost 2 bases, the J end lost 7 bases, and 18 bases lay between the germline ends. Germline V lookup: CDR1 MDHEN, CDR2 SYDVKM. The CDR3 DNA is TGTGCCAGCAGTTTAGGGGTCTCCCGCGGGTTGCAGCCCCAGCATTTT. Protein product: CASSLGVSRGLQPQHF.

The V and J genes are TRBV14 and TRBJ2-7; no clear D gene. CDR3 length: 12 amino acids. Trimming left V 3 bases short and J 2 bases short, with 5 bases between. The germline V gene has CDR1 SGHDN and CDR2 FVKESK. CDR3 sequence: CASSHGAYEQYF. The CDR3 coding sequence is TGTGCCAGCAGCCATGGCGCCTACGAGCAGTACTTC.

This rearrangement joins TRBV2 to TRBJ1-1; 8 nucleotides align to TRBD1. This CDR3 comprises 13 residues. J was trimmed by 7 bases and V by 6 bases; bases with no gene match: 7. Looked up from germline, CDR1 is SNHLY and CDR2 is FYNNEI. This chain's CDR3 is CASRRGQDNEAFF. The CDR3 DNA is TGTGCCAGCAGGCGGGGACAGGACAATGAAGCTTTCTTT.

The CDR3 loop reads CASSLTAKSSYNEQFF. CDR3 bases: TGTGCCAGCAGTCTCACAGCCAAGAGCTCCTACAATGAGCAGTTCTTC. This sequence joins TRBV28 and TRBJ2-1; the D is unclear. The CDR3 totals 16 residues. Deletions cut 5 bases from V and 0 bases from J, with 14 bases between. Per the germline V gene, CDR1 is MDHEN and CDR2 is SYDVKM.

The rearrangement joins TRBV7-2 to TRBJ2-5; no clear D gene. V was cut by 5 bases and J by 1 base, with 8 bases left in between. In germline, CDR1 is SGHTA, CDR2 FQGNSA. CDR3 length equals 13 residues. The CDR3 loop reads CASSGGFQETQYF. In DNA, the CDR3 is TGTGCCAGCAGCGGTGGTTTCCAAGAGACCCAGTACTTC.

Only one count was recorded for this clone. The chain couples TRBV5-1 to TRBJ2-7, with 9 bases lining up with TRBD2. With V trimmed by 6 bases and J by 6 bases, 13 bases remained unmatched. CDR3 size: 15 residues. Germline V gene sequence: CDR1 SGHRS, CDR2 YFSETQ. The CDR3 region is CASTDLSGRRSEQYF. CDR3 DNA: TGCGCCAGCACCGACCTTAGCGGGAGAAGGAGCGAGCAGTACTTC.

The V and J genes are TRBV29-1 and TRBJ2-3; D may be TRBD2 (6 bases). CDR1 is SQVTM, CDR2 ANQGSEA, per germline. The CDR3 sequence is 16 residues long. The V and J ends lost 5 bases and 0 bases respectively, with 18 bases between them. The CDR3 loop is CSVFAPDGGSTDTQYF. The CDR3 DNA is TGCAGCGTTTTTGCCCCGGACGGAGGGAGCACAGATACGCAGTATTTT.

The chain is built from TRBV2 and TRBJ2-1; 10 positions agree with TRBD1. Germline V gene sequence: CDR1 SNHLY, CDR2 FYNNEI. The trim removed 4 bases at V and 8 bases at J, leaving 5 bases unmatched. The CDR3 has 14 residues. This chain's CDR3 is CASSGDRGVDEQFF. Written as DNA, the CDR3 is TGTGCCAGCAGTGGGGACAGGGGAGTTGATGAGCAGTTCTTC.